Shown below are 2 T cell receptor beta chains from a single sample sequenced in a study of beta chain features in type 1 diabetes. No cognate antigen is known for these TCRs. Study-wide points: Within each of all four CD4+ subsets, Type 1 diabetes patients had TCRB CDR3s that were moderately but significantly shorter.

As every portion of the isolated RNA was reverse transcribed, the sequencing read expressed TCRB transcripts. Sequencing was performed with immunoSEQ multiplex PCR; in TCRdb, only in-frame clones are kept and a portion is missing. The table has 100,000 to 150,000 clones, roughly 17% seen once. Input material: central memory CD4+ T cells from blood. All receptors derive from a young man with type 1 diabetes.

The J gene is TRBJ1-2, the V gene TRBV7-9; maybe TRBD1 (5 bases). This CDR3 spans 14 amino acids. Germline CDR1 is SEHNR and CDR2 is FQNEAQ (reference sequence). V was shortened by 5 bases and J by 8 bases, with 18 bases between the two germline ends. CDR3 nucleotide sequence: TGTGCCAGCAGCGCGAATGGCGGGGGAGGAGGCTACACCTTC. It is translated as CASSANGGGGGYTF.

This clone was seen many times. This chain's CDR3 is CAISSRLDQRTDTQYF. The CDR3 nucleotides read TGTGCCATCAGTTCAAGACTAGATCAACGCACAGATACGCAGTATTTT. The chain carries TRBV10-3 and TRBJ2-3; tentative D call: TRBD2 (6 bases). V was shortened by 5 bases and J by 1 base, with 16 bases between the two germline ends. The V gene's germline CDR1 is ENHRY and CDR2 SYGVKD. This CDR3 spans 16 amino acids.